In this sample, the clone carrying this T cell receptor (beta chain) turned up a few times. The target antigen is unknown. The sample is drawn from a study of T cells in Graves' hyperthyroidism and ophthalmopathy. Study overall: The blood sample was taken at first diagnosis, before treatment began. Overall study results and limits: Ophthalmopathy, as predicted by the model, came a median roughly 6.3 months after the prediction.

V was pared by 3 bases and J by 4 bases, with 13 bases between. Germline V gene data show CDR1 as DFQATT and CDR2 as SNEGSKA (reference sequence). The CDR3 covers 15 residues. PBMCs came from more than 9 ml fresh peripheral blood. From RNA transcripts, TCR beta CDR3 regions were amplified. An initial round of RT-PCR targeting the TCR CDR3 relied on the HTBI primer set. A single record per CDR3 protein comes from TCRdb applying MiXCR to the multiplex PCR reads. The sample has hundreds of thousands of distinct CDR3 sequences, about 16% seen once. The V and J genes are TRBV20-1 and TRBJ2-6; tentative D call: TRBD2 (5 bases). The receptor was derived from a woman aged 60-70 years with Graves' ophthalmopathy. Sequencing input: blood. The CDR3 here is CSARNGRLGANVLTF. The CDR3 DNA reads as TGCAGTGCTAGGAATGGGAGACTCGGGGCCAACGTCCTGACTTTC.